The present entry profiles one TCR beta chain with its context. Its antigen has not been determined. No quality values exist for individual bases; no much larger clone is one base distant. This sample is drawn from a study of T cells in Graves' hyperthyroidism and ophthalmopathy (dated by TCRdb to the late 2010s). Some background on the complete study: Peripheral blood was collected at initial diagnosis, before any treatment. To identify TCR V-J signatures that set the groups apart, the researchers used a discovery cohort of 100 patients, made up of 40 to 45 with Graves' ophthalmopathy and 57 with stable Graves' hyperthyroidism. Whether ophthalmopathy could be predicted prospectively was tested in an independent validation cohort made up of about 18 hyperthyroidism patients plus 17 patients who later progressed to ophthalmopathy. The 90 or so discovery patients were randomly split 7:3 into training and test sets. The study also compared thyroid tissue and blood T-cell repertoires from roughly 6 Graves' hyperthyroidism patients. After blood sampling, hyperthyroidism patients were treated with methimazole at a starting dose of 30 mg daily, and ophthalmopathy patients were treated with high-dose intravenous methylprednisolone. The paper describes TCR Vbeta CDR3 sequencing of 135 peripheral blood samples, made up of about 41 ophthalmopathy patients, 70 to 75 hyperthyroidism patients and about 17 progressor patients.

Broader findings and caveats from the paper: In validation, progression to ophthalmopathy was predicted by the model with 70.59% sensitivity and around 75% specificity, a median of roughly 6.4 months before onset. Sample size was not statistically predetermined, and blinding of investigators to group allocation was not performed. Most expanded thyroid clonotypes (frequency above 0.001) were also found in blood, which suggests that blood repertoires may mirror thyroid immune responses. A 13 V-J signature model separated ophthalmopathy from stable hyperthyroidism, with roughly 88% sensitivity and roughly 82% specificity in cross-validation and 80%/75% in testing.

TCR beta CDR3 regions were amplified from RNA transcripts. The first round of RT-PCR for the TCR CDR3 was performed with the HTBI primer set and the Qiagen OneStep RT-PCR kit. A second multiplex PCR round built the libraries, followed by size selection and purification. The libraries were sequenced on an Illumina HiSeq2000 using paired-end 100 bp reads. The original methods were these. Raw data were processed with SOAPnuke, discarding reads with adapters, uncalled bases, mean Phred below 15, or no exact constant-primer or identifier match. High-quality paired reads were merged with COPE v1.2.5, and unique nucleotide sequences were defined as clonotypes. MiTCR v1.1 was used to align the clonotypes against IMGT TRBV, TRBD and TRBJ reference segments. Only V-J combinations with frequency above 0.0001, covering about 99% of repertoires, were analysed. The TCS score was defined as the ratio of F50 (clonal expansion) to E x V (chaos), calculated using BLOSUM62-based TCRdist between CDR3 peptides within each V-J. Welch's t-statistics and random forest reduced roughly 500 V-J features to about 13, which were used in a naive Bayes classifier (R e1071). Starting from the raw public reads, TCRdb applied fastp trimming at Q25, assembled clones with MiXCR and retained in-frame beta chains. Each entry is one CDR3 protein sequence, shown with its most common DNA and genes. The V and J calls come from TCRdb's annotation, not from the publication. Present in this sample are some 490,000 distinct CDR3 sequences, roughly 23% of which were seen just once. Of the sample, about 49% is held by the ten largest clones.

The CDR3 runs 14 amino acids, cysteine and phenylalanine included. CDR3 DNA only is kept here, 42 bases in frame from base 1. CDR1 SQVTM and CDR2 ANQGSEA were looked up in the germline V gene. The germline V and J ends show losses of 5 bases and 4 bases respectively, and no gene match explains 7 bases of the junction. Ophthalmopathy patients had moderately to severely active disease, Clinical Activity Score of at least 3, NOSPECS grade of at least 4, and duration under 3 months. Any patient with an uncontrolled infection, another autoimmune disease, pregnancy or lactation was excluded. Diagnoses were based on clinical symptoms, serum thyroxine and TRAb, thyroid ultrasound and orbital computed tomography. PBMCs were separated from roughly 9.6 ml of fresh peripheral blood using Ficoll-Paque density gradient centrifugation. Total RNA was extracted with Trizol reagent, and quality was checked on an Agilent 2100 Bioanalyzer.

The receptor comes from a woman between 65 and 79 years old with Graves' ophthalmopathy. The chain is encoded by TRBV29-1 joined to TRBJ1-1; 10 middle bases align to TRBD1. Sequenced material: blood. The CDR3 sequence is CSVYRQGARTEAFF. The DNA sequence is TGCAGCGTTTATAGACAGGGGGCGCGCACTGAAGCTTTCTTT.